These T cell receptor beta chains were read from a single sample in a study of T-cell reconstitution after alpha-beta-depleted transplantation in children. TCRdb itself ran the PCR reads through MiXCR, one entry per CDR3 protein. The sample comprises approximately 240,000 distinct CDR3 sequences, approximately 11% of which are singletons, and 28% rests with the top ten. The source was PBMCs, collected before TCRalphabeta/CD19-depleted stem cell transplant. The receptors shown here come from a child in the first two years of life with acute myeloid leukemia, due to receive a stem cell transplant. Both conserved end residues are part of each CDR3. Fields, in order: CDR3 DNA, CDR3 protein, V gene, clone size, D gene, J gene. The D gene is left open where the match is weak. Only part of the rows carry a size: once, few, many, or a class if the clone is expanded.

CDR3nt: TGCGCCAGCAGCTTGGATCAGATGTCCACAGATACGCAGTATTTT
CDR3aa: CASSLDQMSTDTQYF
v_gene: TRBV5-1
abundance: many
d_gene: -
j_gene: TRBJ2-3

CDR3nt: TGTGCCAGCACCCCGGGACAGGCCAGAATGAACACTGAAGCTTTCTTT
CDR3aa: CASTPGQARMNTEAFF
v_gene: TRBV6-1
abundance: -
d_gene: TRBD1
j_gene: TRBJ1-1

CDR3nt: TGCAGTCTACTAGCGGGGGGGCAGTGGGAGCAGTACTTC
CDR3aa: CSLLAGGQWEQYF
v_gene: TRBV20-1
abundance: many
d_gene: TRBD2
j_gene: TRBJ2-7

CDR3nt: TGTGCCAGCAGTCTTTTGACGGGACCGACGCCCTACAATGAGCAGTTCTTC
CDR3aa: CASSLLTGPTPYNEQFF
v_gene: TRBV28
abundance: -
d_gene: -
j_gene: TRBJ2-1

CDR3nt: TGTGCCAGCTCACCGCGGGGGACACTCACAGATACGCAGTATTTT
CDR3aa: CASSPRGTLTDTQYF
v_gene: TRBV18
abundance: -
d_gene: -
j_gene: TRBJ2-3

CDR3nt: TGCGCCAGCAGAGGGACAGGTCATAGGGGCACTGAAGCTTTCTTT
CDR3aa: CASRGTGHRGTEAFF
v_gene: TRBV5-1
abundance: many
d_gene: TRBD1
j_gene: TRBJ1-1

CDR3nt: TGCAGTGGTCCTGGCCTGTCGGGAGACGAGCAGTACTTC
CDR3aa: CSGPGLSGDEQYF
v_gene: TRBV20-1
abundance: many
d_gene: -
j_gene: TRBJ2-7

CDR3nt: TGTGCCAGCAGCCGGGGGAGGCCCTCTGGTCAGCCCCAGCATTTT
CDR3aa: CASSRGRPSGQPQHF
v_gene: TRBV13
abundance: many
d_gene: -
j_gene: TRBJ1-5

CDR3nt: TGTGCCAGCAGTTACGCGGGTAGCTCCTACAATGAGCAGTTCTTC
CDR3aa: CASSYAGSSYNEQFF
v_gene: TRBV6-5
abundance: many
d_gene: -
j_gene: TRBJ2-1

CDR3nt: TGTGCCAGCAGCTATAGACTAGATATTAGGAATGAGCAGTTCTTC
CDR3aa: CASSYRLDIRNEQFF
v_gene: TRBV7-9
abundance: many
d_gene: -
j_gene: TRBJ2-1

CDR3nt: TGTGCCAGCAGTCGACAGGGGGTCTACGAGCAGTACTTC
CDR3aa: CASSRQGVYEQYF
v_gene: TRBV6-4
abundance: many
d_gene: TRBD1
j_gene: TRBJ2-7

CDR3nt: TGTGCCAGCAGCCGCGACGCCGGGACTGTTACCTACGAGCAGTACTTC
CDR3aa: CASSRDAGTVTYEQYF
v_gene: TRBV5-5
abundance: many
d_gene: -
j_gene: TRBJ2-7

CDR3nt: TGCAGTGCCCCCGGCCTTTCCTCCTCCTATGGCTACACCTTC
CDR3aa: CSAPGLSSSYGYTF
v_gene: TRBV20-1
abundance: -
d_gene: -
j_gene: TRBJ1-2

CDR3nt: TGTGCCAGCAGCTTAGTGGACAGGACCTACAATGAGCAGTTCTTC
CDR3aa: CASSLVDRTYNEQFF
v_gene: TRBV7-9
abundance: many
d_gene: TRBD1
j_gene: TRBJ2-1

CDR3nt: TGCAGTGCGCGGGGAACGGGGGGGAGGTACAATGAGCAGTTCTTC
CDR3aa: CSARGTGGRYNEQFF
v_gene: TRBV20-1
abundance: many
d_gene: TRBD2
j_gene: TRBJ2-1

CDR3nt: TGCAGTGCACTAGCGGGAGGGCCAAGAGATGAGCAGTTCTTC
CDR3aa: CSALAGGPRDEQFF
v_gene: TRBV20-1
abundance: many
d_gene: TRBD2
j_gene: TRBJ2-1

CDR3nt: TGTGCCAGCAGCCTACTATCGAGGACCAAATACGAGCAGTACTTC
CDR3aa: CASSLLSRTKYEQYF
v_gene: TRBV5-6
abundance: many
d_gene: -
j_gene: TRBJ2-7

CDR3nt: TGTGCCAGCAGTCGCCATCAGGGATCCAACTACGAGCAGTACTTC
CDR3aa: CASSRHQGSNYEQYF
v_gene: TRBV28
abundance: many
d_gene: -
j_gene: TRBJ2-7

CDR3nt: TGTGCCAGCAGCAGACAGGGGGCCGGAAACACCATATATTTT
CDR3aa: CASSRQGAGNTIYF
v_gene: TRBV27
abundance: many
d_gene: TRBD1
j_gene: TRBJ1-3

CDR3nt: TGTGCCAGCAGCCCCACCCACAGGGGTAGGTTCTTC
CDR3aa: CASSPTHRGRFF
v_gene: TRBV14
abundance: -
d_gene: TRBD1
j_gene: TRBJ2-1

CDR3nt: TGCAGCGTTGGGAGGGACTATGGCTACACCTTC
CDR3aa: CSVGRDYGYTF
v_gene: TRBV29-1
abundance: many
d_gene: -
j_gene: TRBJ1-2

CDR3nt: TGTGCCACCAGCAGAGACAGGGTGGAGACCCAGTACTTC
CDR3aa: CATSRDRVETQYF
v_gene: TRBV15
abundance: many
d_gene: -
j_gene: TRBJ2-5

CDR3nt: TGTGCCAGCAGCCAGAGGGACAGGGGTTACGAGCAGTACTTC
CDR3aa: CASSQRDRGYEQYF
v_gene: TRBV4-2
abundance: many
d_gene: TRBD1
j_gene: TRBJ2-7

CDR3nt: TGTGCCAGCAGTTACTCTCCCCGGGTGGATACACCTAACTATGGCTACACCTTC
CDR3aa: CASSYSPRVDTPNYGYTF
v_gene: TRBV6-5
abundance: -
d_gene: -
j_gene: TRBJ1-2